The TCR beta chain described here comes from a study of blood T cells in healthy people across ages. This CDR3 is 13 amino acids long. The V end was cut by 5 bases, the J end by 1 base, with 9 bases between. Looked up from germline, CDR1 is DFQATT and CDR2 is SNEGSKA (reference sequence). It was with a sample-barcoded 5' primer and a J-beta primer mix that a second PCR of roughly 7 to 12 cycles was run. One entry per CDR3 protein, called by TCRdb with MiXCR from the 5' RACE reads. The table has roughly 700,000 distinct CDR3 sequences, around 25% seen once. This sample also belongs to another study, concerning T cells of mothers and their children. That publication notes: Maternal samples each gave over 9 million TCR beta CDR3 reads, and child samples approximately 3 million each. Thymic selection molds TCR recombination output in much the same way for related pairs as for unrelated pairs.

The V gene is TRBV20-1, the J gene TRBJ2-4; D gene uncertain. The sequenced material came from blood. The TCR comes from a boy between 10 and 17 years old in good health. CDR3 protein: CSAAELAKNIQYF. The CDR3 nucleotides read TGCAGTGCTGCGGAATTGGCCAAAAACATTCAGTACTTC.